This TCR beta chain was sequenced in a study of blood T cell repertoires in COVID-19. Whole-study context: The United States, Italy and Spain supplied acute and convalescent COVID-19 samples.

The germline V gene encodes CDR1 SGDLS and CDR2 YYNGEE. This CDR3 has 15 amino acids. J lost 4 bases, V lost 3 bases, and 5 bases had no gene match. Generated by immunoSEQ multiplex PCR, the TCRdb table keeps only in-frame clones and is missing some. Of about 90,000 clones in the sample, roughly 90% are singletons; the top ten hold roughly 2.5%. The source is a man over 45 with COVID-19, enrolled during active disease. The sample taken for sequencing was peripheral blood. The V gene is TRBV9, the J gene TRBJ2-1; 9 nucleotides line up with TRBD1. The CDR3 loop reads CASSDWTGDYNEQFF. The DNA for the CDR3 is TGTGCCAGCAGCGATTGGACAGGGGATTACAATGAGCAGTTCTTC. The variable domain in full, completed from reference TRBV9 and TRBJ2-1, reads DSGVTQTPKHLITATGQRVTLRCSPRSGDLSVYWYQQSLDQGLQFLIQYYNGEERAKGNILERFSAQQFPDLHSELNLSSLELGDSALYFCASSDWTGDYNEQFFGPGTRLTVL.